This T cell receptor (beta chain) was retrieved from a study of Ad26.COV2.S vaccination and SARS-CoV-2 variants. In the study overall: Ad26.COV2.S given intramuscularly, once or twice 56 days apart.

Treatment defined: around 19 received Ad26.COV2.S at low or high dose, single or two shots; 5 received placebo; per-sample allocation not given. On day 63 after the first injection, vaccine and placebo recipients gave samples. CDR3 length: 15 amino acids. In germline, CDR1 is LNHDA, CDR2 SQIVND (reference sequence). J gave up 2 bases and V 1 base, and 3 bases lay outside the gene matches. Produced via immunoSEQ multiplex PCR; TCRdb's table is partial and in-frame only. The top ten clones hold roughly 1.5% of a sample with roughly 700,000 clones, around 90% of them seen once. This chain connects TRBV19 to TRBJ2-7; 9 bases match TRBD1. The material was peripheral blood, obtained in a trial of Ad26.COV2.S vaccine versus placebo. The clonotype comes from a person between 18 and 65 years old who received the Ad26.COV2.S COVID-19 vaccine or a placebo. The CDR3 DNA is TGTGCCAGTAGTATAGGGACAGGGGAAACCTACGAGCAGTACTTC. Amino acids: CASSIGTGETYEQYF.